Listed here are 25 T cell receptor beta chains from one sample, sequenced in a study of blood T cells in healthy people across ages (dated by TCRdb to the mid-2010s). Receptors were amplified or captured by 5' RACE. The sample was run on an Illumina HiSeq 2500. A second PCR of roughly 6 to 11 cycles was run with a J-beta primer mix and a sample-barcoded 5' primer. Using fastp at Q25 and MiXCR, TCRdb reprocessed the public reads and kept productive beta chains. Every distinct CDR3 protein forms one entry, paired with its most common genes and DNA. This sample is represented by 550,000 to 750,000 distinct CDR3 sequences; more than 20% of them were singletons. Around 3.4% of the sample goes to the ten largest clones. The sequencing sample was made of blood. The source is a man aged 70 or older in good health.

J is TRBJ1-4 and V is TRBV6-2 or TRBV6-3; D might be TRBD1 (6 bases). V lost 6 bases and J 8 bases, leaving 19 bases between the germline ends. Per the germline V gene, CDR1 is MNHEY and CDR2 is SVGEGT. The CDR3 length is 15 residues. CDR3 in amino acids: CASSPGQPPREKLFF. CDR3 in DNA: TGTGCCAGCAGCCCCGGACAGCCGCCTAGGGAAAAACTGTTTTTT.

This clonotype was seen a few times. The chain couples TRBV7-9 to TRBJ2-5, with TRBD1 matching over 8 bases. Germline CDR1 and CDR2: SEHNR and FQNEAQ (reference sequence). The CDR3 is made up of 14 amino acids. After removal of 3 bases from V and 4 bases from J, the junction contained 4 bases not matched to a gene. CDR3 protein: CASSFDRGIETQYF. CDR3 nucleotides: TGTGCCAGCAGCTTCGACAGGGGTATAGAGACCCAGTACTTC.

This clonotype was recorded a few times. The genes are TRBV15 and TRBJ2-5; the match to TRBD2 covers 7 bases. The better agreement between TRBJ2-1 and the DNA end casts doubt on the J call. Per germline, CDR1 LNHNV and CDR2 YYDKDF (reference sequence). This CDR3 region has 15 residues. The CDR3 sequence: CATSRDRAAGFEQFF. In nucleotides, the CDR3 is TGTGCCACCAGCAGAGATCGGGCAGCGGGATTTGAGCAGTTCTTC.

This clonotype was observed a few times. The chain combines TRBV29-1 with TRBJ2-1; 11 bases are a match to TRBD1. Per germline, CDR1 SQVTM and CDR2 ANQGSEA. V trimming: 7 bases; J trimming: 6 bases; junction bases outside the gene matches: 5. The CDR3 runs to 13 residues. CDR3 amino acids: CSARTGGGNEQFF. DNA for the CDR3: TGCAGCGCCCGGACAGGGGGCGGCAATGAGCAGTTCTTC.

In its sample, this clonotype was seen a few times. CDR3 DNA sequence: TGTGCCATCAGTGAGGTAACAGGGGGCTCTGGGGCCAACGTCCTGACTTTC. Encoded protein: CAISEVTGGSGANVLTF. The gene calls are TRBV10-3 and TRBJ2-6; 8 bases fit TRBD1. Germline lookup yields CDR1 ENHRY and CDR2 SYGVKD. The CDR3 extends over 17 amino acids. V lost 2 bases to trimming and J lost 0 bases; unmatched junction nucleotides: 3.

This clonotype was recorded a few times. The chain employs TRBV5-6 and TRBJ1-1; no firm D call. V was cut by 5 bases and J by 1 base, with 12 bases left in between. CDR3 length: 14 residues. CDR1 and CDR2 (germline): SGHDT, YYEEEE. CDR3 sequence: CASSYAGSNTEAFF. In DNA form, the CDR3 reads TGTGCCAGCAGTTATGCCGGCTCGAACACTGAAGCTTTCTTT.

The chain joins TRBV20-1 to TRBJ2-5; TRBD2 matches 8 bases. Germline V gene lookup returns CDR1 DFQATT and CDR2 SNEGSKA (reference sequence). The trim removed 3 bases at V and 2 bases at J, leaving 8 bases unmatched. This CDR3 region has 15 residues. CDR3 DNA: TGCAGTGCTAGGCCCTTGGCGGGAGGACAAGAGACCCAGTACTTC. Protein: CSARPLAGGQETQYF.

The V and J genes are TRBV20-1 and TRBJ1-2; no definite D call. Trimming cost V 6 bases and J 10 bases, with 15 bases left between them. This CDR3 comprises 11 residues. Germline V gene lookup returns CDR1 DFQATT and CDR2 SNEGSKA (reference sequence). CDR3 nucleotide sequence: TGCAGTGCCCCCTACGGAGCCTACTACACCTTC. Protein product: CSAPYGAYYTF.

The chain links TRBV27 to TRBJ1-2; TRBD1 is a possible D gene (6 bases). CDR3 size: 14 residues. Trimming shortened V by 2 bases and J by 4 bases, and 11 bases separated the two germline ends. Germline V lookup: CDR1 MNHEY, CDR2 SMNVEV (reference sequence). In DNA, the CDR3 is TGTGCCAGCAGTTTAGGCCAGGGGCCCTATGGCTACACCTTC. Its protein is CASSLGQGPYGYTF.

CDR3 in amino acids: CASSLEGTGGTYNEQFF. The CDR3 DNA reads TGCGCCAGCAGCTTAGAAGGGACAGGGGGAACCTACAATGAGCAGTTCTTC. The chain is built from TRBV5-1 and TRBJ2-1, with TRBD1 matching over 11 bases. Germline CDR1 and CDR2: SGHRS and YFSETQ. The junction had 6 bases not matched to a gene; V was cut back by 2 bases and J by 2 bases. The CDR3 has 17 residues. Looking up the rest from reference TRBV5-1 and TRBJ2-1 gives the full variable domain: KAGVTQTPRYLIKTRGQQVTLSCSPISGHRSVSWYQQTPGQGLQFLFEYFSETQRNKGNFPGRFSGRQFSNSRSEMNVSTLELGDSALYLCASSLEGTGGTYNEQFFGPGTRLTVL.

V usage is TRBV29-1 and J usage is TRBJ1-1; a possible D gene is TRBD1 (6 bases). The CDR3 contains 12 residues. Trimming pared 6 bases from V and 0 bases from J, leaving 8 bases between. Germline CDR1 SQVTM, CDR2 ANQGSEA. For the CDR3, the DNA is TGCAGCGTGGGACACCTGAACACTGAAGCTTTCTTT. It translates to CSVGHLNTEAFF.

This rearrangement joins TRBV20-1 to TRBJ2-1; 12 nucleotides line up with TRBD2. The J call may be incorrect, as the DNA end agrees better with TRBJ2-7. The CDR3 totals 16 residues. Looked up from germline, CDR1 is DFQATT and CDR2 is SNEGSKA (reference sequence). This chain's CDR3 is CSARDPRLAGADEQYF. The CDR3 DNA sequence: TGCAGTGCTAGAGATCCGCGACTAGCGGGAGCCGACGAGCAGTACTTC.

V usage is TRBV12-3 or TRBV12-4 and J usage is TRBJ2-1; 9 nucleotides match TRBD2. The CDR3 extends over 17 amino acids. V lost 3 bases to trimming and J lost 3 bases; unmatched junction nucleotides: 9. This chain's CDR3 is CASSLASGTGNYNEQFF. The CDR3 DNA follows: TGTGCCAGCAGTTTGGCTAGCGGGACGGGAAACTACAATGAGCAGTTCTTC.

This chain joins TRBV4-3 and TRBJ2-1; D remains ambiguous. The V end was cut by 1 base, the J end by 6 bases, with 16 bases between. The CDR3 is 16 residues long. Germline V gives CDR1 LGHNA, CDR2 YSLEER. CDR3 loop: CASSQGMAPLGNEQFF. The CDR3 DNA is TGCGCCAGCAGCCAAGGTATGGCACCCCTTGGCAATGAGCAGTTCTTC.

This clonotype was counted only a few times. CDR3 in amino acids: CASKEAGELFF. The DNA of the CDR3 is TGTGCCAGCAAAGAAGCCGGGGAGCTGTTTTTT. The rearrangement uses TRBV2 and TRBJ2-2; D gene ambiguous. This CDR3 spans 11 amino acids. Looked up from germline, CDR1 is SNHLY and CDR2 is FYNNEI. V gave up 7 bases and J gave up 6 bases, with 6 bases separating them. Full variable domain (rest looked up from reference TRBV2 and TRBJ2-2): EPEVTQTPSHQVTQMGQEVILRCVPISNHLYFYWYRQILGQKVEFLVSFYNNEISEKSEIFDDQFSVERPDGSNFTLKIRSTKLEDSAMYFCASKEAGELFFGEGSRLTVL.

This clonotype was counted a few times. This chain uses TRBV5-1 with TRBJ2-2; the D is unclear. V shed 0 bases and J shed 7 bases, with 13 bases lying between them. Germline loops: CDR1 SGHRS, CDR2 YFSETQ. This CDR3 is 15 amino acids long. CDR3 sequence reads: CASSLVPETFGELFF. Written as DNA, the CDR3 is TGCGCCAGCAGCTTGGTGCCAGAGACCTTCGGGGAGCTGTTTTTT.

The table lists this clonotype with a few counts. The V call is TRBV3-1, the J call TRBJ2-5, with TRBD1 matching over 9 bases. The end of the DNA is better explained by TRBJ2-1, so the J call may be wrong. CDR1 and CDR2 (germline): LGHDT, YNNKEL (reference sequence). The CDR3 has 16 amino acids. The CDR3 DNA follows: TGTGCCAGCAGCCGACTTCTCCGGGACAGGGCGCATGAGCAGTTCTTC. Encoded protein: CASSRLLRDRAHEQFF.

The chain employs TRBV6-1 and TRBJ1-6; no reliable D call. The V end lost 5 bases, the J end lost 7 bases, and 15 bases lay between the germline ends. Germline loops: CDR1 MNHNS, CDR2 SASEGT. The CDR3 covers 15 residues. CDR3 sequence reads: CASSRARGGNSPLHF. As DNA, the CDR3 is TGTGCCAGCAGTAGGGCCCGGGGAGGCAATTCACCCCTCCACTTT.

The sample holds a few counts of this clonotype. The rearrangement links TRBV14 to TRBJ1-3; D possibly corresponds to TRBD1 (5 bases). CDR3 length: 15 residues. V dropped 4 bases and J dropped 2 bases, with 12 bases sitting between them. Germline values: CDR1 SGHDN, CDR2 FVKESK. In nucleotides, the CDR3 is TGTGCCAGCAGCCCCCCCGGGACGGCTGGAAACACCATATATTTT. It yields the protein CASSPPGTAGNTIYF.

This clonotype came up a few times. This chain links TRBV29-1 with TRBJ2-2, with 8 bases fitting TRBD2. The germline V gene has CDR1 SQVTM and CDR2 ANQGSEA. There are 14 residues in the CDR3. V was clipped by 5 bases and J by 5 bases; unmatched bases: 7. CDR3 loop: CSVQSSGNTGELFF. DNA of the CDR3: TGCAGCGTTCAGAGTAGCGGGAATACCGGGGAGCTGTTTTTT.

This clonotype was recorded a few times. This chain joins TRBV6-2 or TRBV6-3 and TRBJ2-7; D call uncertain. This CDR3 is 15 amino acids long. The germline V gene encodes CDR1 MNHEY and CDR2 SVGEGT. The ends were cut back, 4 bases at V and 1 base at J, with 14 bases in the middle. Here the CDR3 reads CASSSRLGSSYEQYF. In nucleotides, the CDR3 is TGTGCCAGCAGTTCAAGACTGGGAAGTTCCTACGAGCAGTACTTC.

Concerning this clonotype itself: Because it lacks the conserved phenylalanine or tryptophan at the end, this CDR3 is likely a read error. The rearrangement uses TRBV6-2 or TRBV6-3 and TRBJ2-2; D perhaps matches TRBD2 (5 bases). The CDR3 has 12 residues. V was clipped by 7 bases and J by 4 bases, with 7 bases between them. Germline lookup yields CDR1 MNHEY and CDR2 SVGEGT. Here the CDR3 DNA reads TGTGCCAGCACAGCGGTCACCGGGGAGCTGTTTTCT. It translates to CASTAVTGELFS.

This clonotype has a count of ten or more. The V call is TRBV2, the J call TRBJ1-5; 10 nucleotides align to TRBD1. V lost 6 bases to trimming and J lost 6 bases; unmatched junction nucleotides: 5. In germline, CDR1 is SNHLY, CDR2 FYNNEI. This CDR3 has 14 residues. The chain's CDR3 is CASSYGQGGQPQHF. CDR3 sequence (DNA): TGTGCCAGCAGCTACGGACAGGGGGGTCAGCCCCAGCATTTT.

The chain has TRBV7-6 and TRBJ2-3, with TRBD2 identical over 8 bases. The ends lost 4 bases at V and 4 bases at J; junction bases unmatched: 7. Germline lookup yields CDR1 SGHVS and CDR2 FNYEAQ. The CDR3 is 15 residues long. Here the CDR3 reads CASSSSGRGADTQYF. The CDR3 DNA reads TGTGCCAGCAGCTCGAGCGGGAGAGGGGCAGATACGCAGTATTTT.

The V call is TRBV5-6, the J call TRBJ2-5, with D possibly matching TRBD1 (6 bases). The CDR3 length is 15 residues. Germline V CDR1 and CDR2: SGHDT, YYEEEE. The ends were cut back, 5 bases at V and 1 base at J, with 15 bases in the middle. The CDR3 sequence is CASSRTPTGQETQYF. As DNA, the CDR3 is TGTGCCAGCAGTCGTACCCCGACAGGCCAAGAGACCCAGTACTTC.